The 13 T cell receptor beta chains below come from one sample, sequenced in a study of STAT5B mutations in CD4+ large granular lymphocyte leukemia. Profiling relied on immunoSEQ multiplex PCR, and the TCRdb table lists in-frame clones only, not all of them. The sample contains around 32,000 clones, around four fifths of which appear only once. Sequencing was carried out using CD4+ T cells from blood buffy coats. These receptors were collected from a human donor in good health.

This rearrangement joins TRBV5-1 to TRBJ2-5; tentative D call: TRBD2 (5 bases). The CDR3 runs to 16 residues. Germline assignment: CDR1 SGHRS and CDR2 YFSETQ. Trimming took off 0 bases at V and 2 bases at J, with 14 bases between the two ends. This CDR3 is CASSLAPSRGQETQYF. The DNA for the CDR3 is TGCGCCAGCAGCTTGGCTCCCTCTCGGGGACAAGAGACCCAGTACTTC.

This chain uses TRBV7-9 with TRBJ2-1, with 10 bases identical to TRBD1. Germline CDR1 is SEHNR and CDR2 is FQNEAQ (reference sequence). This CDR3 has 16 amino acids. Losses at the gene ends were 1 base for V and 7 bases for J; bases not matched to a gene: 7. The DNA of the CDR3 is TGTGCCAGCAGCTTAGGAGACAGGGGGCGAATGAATGAGCAGTTCTTC. It encodes CASSLGDRGRMNEQFF.

This CDR3 is CASSQVGRRSSGNTIYF. CDR3 DNA sequence: TGTGCCAGCAGCCAGGTCGGGAGGCGGAGCTCTGGAAACACCATATATTTT. The chain uses TRBV14 and TRBJ1-3; D is ambiguous. The ends were cut back, 3 bases at V and 0 bases at J, with 15 bases in the middle. Germline V gene lookup returns CDR1 SGHDN and CDR2 FVKESK. There are 17 residues in the CDR3. Full variable domain (remainder filled in from reference TRBV14 and TRBJ1-3): EAGVTQFPSHSVIEKGQTVTLRCDPISGHDNLYWYRRVMGKEIKFLLHFVKESKQDESGMPNNRFLAERTGGTYSTLKVQPAELEDSGVYFCASSQVGRRSSGNTIYFGEGSWLTVV.

The chain employs TRBV29-1 and TRBJ2-3; D is unresolved. This CDR3 is 14 amino acids long. Germline V gene data show CDR1 as SQVTM and CDR2 as ANQGSEA. Trimming left V 6 bases short and J 0 bases short, with 13 bases between. The CDR3 reads CSVTGEPSTDTQYF. In DNA, the CDR3 is TGCAGCGTGACTGGGGAACCTAGCACAGATACGCAGTATTTT.

The chain is built from TRBV7-2 and TRBJ2-7, with 8 nucleotides matching TRBD1. The CDR3 sequence is 15 residues long. Germline V gives CDR1 SGHTA, CDR2 FQGNSA. After removal of 7 bases from V and 2 bases from J, the junction contained 10 bases not matched to a gene. CDR3 in DNA: TGTGCCAGCACCTGGGGTGGACAGGGAGCCTACGAGCAGTACTTC. Translating gives CASTWGGQGAYEQYF.

The V and J genes are TRBV28 and TRBJ2-5; 11 bases are a match to TRBD1. The V gene end was trimmed by 6 bases and the J gene end by 5 bases; junction bases not matched to a gene: 8. Germline CDR1 reads MDHEN; CDR2 reads SYDVKM. The CDR3 has 15 amino acids. CDR3 nucleotide sequence: TGTGCCAGCAGCGGAGGACAGGGGGCTTGGGAGACCCAGTACTTC. The encoded protein is CASSGGQGAWETQYF.

The CDR3 is CASGRLGGVQETQYF. The CDR3 DNA reads as TGTGCCAGTGGACGTCTGGGGGGGGTACAAGAGACCCAGTACTTC. The chain has TRBV19 and TRBJ2-5, with 7 bases identical to TRBD2. V dropped 8 bases and J dropped 2; count of bases not matched to a gene: 11. CDR1 is LNHDA, CDR2 SQIVND, per germline (reference sequence). This CDR3 is 15 amino acids long.

The genes are TRBV27 and TRBJ2-7; 11 positions match TRBD2. CDR1 MNHEY and CDR2 SMNVEV come from the germline V gene (reference sequence). The CDR3 covers 15 residues. The ends lost 5 bases at V and 3 bases at J; junction bases unmatched: 6. The CDR3: CASSVAGGIFYEQYF. The DNA for the CDR3 is TGTGCCAGCAGTGTAGCGGGGGGGATTTTCTACGAGCAGTACTTC.

The chain links TRBV30 to TRBJ1-1, with a weak D call TRBD1 (5 bases). The CDR3 runs to 13 residues. Germline CDR1 and CDR2: GTSNPN and SVGIG (reference sequence). Trimming took 3 bases from V and 9 from J, leaving 17 bases between them. The CDR3 reads CAWRGPVGAKAFF. In DNA, the CDR3 is TGTGCCTGGAGGGGGCCAGTGGGTGCAAAAGCTTTCTTT.

V and J are TRBV5-1 and TRBJ2-1; possibly TRBD2 for D (5 bases). Germline loops: CDR1 SGHRS, CDR2 YFSETQ. The CDR3 is 14 amino acids. V lost 0 bases and J 6 bases, leaving 10 bases between the germline ends. The CDR3 sequence is CASSLGGYGNEQFF. DNA of the CDR3: TGCGCCAGCAGCTTGGGCGGGTACGGCAATGAGCAGTTCTTC.

This chain links TRBV9 with TRBJ2-3, with 8 bases that match TRBD1. The ends lost 0 bases at V and 4 bases at J; junction bases unmatched: 1. The germline V gene has CDR1 SGDLS and CDR2 YYNGEE. This CDR3 spans 14 amino acids. The CDR3 DNA reads TGTGCCAGCAGCGTAGGGACAGGGCCAGATACGCAGTATTTT. Translation gives CASSVGTGPDTQYF.

V gene TRBV30 combines with J gene TRBJ1-5; 7 positions agree with TRBD1. The CDR3 totals 16 residues. V trimming: 2 bases; J trimming: 4 bases; junction bases outside the gene matches: 11. CDR1 and CDR2 (germline): GTSNPN, SVGIG (reference sequence). CDR3 nucleotides: TGTGCCTGGAGTTCCTACCCGGGACAGTTTAATCAGCCCCAGCATTTT. Its protein is CAWSSYPGQFNQPQHF.

The chain uses TRBV6-1 and TRBJ1-5; possibly TRBD1 for D (5 bases). With 8 bases removed from V and 9 bases from J, the gap between germline ends came to 20 bases. Germline CDR1 is MNHNS and CDR2 is SASEGT. The CDR3 totals 14 residues. The CDR3 coding sequence is TGTGCCAGCGGGGGAGGGACCGACCTAGGGCCCCAGCATTTT. It specifies CASGGGTDLGPQHF.